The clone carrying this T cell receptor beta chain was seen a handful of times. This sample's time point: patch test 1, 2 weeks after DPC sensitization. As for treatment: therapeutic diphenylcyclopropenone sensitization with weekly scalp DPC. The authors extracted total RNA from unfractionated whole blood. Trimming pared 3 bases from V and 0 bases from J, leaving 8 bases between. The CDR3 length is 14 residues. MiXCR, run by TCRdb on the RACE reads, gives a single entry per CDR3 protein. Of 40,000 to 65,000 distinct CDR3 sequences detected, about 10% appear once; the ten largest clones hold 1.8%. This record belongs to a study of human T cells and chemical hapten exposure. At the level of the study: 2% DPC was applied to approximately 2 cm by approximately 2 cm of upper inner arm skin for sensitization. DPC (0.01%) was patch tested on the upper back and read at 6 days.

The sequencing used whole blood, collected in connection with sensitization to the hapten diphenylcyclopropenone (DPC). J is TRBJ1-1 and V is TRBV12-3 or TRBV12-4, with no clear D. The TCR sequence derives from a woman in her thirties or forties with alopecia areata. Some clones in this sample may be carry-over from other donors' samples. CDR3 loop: CASSFQAVNTEAFF. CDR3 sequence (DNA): TGTGCCAGCAGTTTTCAGGCGGTGAACACTGAAGCTTTCTTT.